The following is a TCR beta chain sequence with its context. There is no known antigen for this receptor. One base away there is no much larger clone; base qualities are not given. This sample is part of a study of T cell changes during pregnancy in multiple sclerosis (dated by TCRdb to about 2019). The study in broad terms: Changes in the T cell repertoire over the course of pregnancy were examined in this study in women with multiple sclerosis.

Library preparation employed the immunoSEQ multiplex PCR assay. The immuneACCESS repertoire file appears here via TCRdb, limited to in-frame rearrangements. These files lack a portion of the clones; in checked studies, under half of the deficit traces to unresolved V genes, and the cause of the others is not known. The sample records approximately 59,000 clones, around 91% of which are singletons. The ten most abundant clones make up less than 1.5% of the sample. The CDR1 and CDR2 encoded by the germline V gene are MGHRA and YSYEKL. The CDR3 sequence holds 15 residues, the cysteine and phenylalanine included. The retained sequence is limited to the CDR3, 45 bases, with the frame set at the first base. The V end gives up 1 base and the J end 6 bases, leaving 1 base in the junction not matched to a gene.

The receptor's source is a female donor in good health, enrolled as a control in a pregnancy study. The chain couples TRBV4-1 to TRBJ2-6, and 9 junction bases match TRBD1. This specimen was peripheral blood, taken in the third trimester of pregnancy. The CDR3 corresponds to CASSQGDREANVLTF. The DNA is TGCGCCAGCAGCCAAGGGGACAGGGAGGCCAACGTCCTGACTTTC.